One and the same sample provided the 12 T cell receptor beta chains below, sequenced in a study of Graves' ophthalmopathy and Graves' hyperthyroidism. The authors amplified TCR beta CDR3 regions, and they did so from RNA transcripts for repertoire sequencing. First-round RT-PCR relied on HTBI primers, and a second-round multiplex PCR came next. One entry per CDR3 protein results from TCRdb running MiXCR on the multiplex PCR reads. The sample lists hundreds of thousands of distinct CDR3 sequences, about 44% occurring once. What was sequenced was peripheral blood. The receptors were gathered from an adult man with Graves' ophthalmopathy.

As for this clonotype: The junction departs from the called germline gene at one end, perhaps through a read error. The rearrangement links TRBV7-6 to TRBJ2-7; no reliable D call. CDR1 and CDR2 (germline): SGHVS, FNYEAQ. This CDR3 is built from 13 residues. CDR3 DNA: TGTGCCAGCAACTTATATAGCACCTACGAGCAGTACTTC. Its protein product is CASNLYSTYEQYF.

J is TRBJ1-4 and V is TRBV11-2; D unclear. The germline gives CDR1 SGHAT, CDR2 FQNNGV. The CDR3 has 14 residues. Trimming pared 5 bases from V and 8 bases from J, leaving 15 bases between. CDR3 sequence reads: CASSQDGPVEKLFF. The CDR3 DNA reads TGTGCCAGCAGCCAAGACGGTCCTGTCGAAAAACTGTTTTTT.

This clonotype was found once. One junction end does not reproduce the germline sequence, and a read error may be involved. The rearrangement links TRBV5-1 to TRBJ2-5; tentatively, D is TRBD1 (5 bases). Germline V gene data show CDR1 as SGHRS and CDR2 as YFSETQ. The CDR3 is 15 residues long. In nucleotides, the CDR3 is TGCGCCAGCGGCTTGGATTCAGGGTTTCGGACGGAGCAGTACTTC. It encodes CASGLDSGFRTEQYF.

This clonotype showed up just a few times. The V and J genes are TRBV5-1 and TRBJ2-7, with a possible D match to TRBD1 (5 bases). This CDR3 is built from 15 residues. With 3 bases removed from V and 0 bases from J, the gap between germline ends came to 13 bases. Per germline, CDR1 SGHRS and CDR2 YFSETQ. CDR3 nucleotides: TGCGCCAGCAGCTCGGTAGACAGTTACTCCTACGAGCAGTACTTC. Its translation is CASSSVDSYSYEQYF. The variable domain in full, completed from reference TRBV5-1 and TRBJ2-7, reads KAGVTQTPRYLIKTRGQQVTLSCSPISGHRSVSWYQQTPGQGLQFLFEYFSETQRNKGNFPGRFSGRQFSNSRSEMNVSTLELGDSALYLCASSSVDSYSYEQYFGPGTRLTVT.

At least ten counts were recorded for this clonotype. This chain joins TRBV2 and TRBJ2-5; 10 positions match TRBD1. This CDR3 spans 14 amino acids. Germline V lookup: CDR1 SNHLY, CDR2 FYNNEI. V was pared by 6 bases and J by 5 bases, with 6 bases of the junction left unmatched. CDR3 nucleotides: TGTGCCAGCAGAGGGACAGGGGAGTGGGAGACCCAGTACTTC. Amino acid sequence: CASRGTGEWETQYF.

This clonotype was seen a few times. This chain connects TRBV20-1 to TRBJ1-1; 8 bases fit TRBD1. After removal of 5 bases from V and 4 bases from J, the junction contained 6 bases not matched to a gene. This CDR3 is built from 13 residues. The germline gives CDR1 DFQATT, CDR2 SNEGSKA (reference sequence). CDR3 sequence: CSARNTGGTEAFF. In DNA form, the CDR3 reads TGCAGTGCTCGAAACACAGGGGGCACTGAAGCTTTCTTT.

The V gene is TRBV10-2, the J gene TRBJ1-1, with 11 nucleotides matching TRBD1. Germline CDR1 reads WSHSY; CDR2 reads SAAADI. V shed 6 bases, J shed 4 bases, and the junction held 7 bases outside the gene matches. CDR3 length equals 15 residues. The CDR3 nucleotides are TGCGCCAGCAGAGATGGCGGGACAGGGGGCACTGAAGCTTTCTTT. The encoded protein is CASRDGGTGGTEAFF.

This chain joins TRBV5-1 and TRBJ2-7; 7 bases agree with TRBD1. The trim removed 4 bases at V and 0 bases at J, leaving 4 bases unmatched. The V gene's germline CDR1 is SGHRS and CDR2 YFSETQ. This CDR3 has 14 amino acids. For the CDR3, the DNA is TGCGCCAGCAGCCCGGGACAGATCTCCTACGAGCAGTACTTC. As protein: CASSPGQISYEQYF.

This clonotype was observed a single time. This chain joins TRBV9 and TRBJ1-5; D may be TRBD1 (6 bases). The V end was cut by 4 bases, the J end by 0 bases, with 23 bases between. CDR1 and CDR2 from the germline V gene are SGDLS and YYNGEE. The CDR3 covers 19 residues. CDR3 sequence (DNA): TGTGCCAGCAGCTTAAAGTTTGTAGGGGGACATTATAGCAATCAGCCCCAGCATTTT. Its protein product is CASSLKFVGGHYSNQPQHF.

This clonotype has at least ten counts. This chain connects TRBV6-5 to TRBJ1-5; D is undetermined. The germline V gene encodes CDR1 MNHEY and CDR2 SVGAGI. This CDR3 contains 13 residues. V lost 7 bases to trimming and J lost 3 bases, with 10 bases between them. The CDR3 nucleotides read TGTGCCAGCACTAAAGGCTACAATCAGCCCCAGCATTTT. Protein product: CASTKGYNQPQHF.

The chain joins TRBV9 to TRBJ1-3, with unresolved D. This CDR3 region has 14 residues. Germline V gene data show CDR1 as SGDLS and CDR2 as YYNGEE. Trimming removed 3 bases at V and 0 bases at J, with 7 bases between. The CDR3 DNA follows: TGTGCCAGCAGCGGGCACACCTCTGGAAACACCATATATTTT. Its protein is CASSGHTSGNTIYF. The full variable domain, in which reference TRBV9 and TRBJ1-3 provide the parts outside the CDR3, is DSGVTQTPKHLITATGQRVTLRCSPRSGDLSVYWYQQSLDQGLQFLIQYYNGEERAKGNILERFSAQQFPDLHSELNLSSLELGDSALYFCASSGHTSGNTIYFGEGSWLTVV.

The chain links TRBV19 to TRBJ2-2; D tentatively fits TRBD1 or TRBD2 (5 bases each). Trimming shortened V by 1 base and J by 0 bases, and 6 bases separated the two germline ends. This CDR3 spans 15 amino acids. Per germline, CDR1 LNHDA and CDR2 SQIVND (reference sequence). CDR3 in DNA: TGTGCCAGTAGTATAGGGGGGACGAACACCGGGGAGCTGTTTTTT. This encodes CASSIGGTNTGELFF. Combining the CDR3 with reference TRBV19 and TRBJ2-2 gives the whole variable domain DGGITQSPKYLFRKEGQNVTLSCEQNLNHDAMYWYRQDPGQGLRLIYYSQIVNDFQKGDIAEGYSVSREKKESFPLTVTSAQKNPTAFYLCASSIGGTNTGELFFGEGSRLTVL.